This T cell receptor beta chain was observed in a study of cytomegalovirus exposure and HLA in healthy donors. Study summary: Early release data held approximately 81 million unique TCRs from HLA-typed donors. Among the 300 to 500 genotyped donors, approximately 80% were placed in the Caucasian-associated ancestry cluster. Study-level points and caveats: Prior analysis indicated that the majority of TCR beta V segments exhibited productivity approximately 90% or approximately 30% of the time. Across HLA loci, a later analysis found differing TCR association rates, with DRB1 most and HLA-C fewest.

As concerns this clone: The antigen remains unidentified.

The CDR3 length is 14 residues. Trimming stripped 2 bases from V and 6 bases from J, with 13 bases between. From germline, CDR1 is MNHNS and CDR2 SASEGT. The PCR employed 60 Vbeta primers together with 13 Jbeta primers. The table came from immunoSEQ multiplex PCR; TCRdb's copy has only in-frame clones and leaves some out. The repertoire has 85,000 to 120,000 clones, approximately 70% of them found once; the top ten carry about 0.8%. Source material: PBMCs. The sequence was obtained from a boy younger than 18 in good health and CMV-seronegative. The V and J genes are TRBV6-1 and TRBJ1-1; TRBD1 is a possible D gene (6 bases). In DNA, the CDR3 is TGTGCCAGCAGTGAAAACAGGGCTAATCCTGAAGCTTTCTTT. This codes for CASSENRANPEAFF.